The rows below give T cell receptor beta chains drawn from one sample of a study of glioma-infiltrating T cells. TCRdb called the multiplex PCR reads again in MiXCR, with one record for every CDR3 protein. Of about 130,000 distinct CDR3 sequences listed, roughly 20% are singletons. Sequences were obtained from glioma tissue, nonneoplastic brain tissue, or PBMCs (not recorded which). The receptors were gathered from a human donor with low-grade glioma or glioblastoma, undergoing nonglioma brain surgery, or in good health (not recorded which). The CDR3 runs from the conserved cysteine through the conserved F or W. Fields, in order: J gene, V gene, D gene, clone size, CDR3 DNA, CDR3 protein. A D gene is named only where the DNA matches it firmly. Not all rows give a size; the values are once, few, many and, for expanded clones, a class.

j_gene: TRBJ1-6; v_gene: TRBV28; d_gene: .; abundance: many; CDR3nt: TGTGCCAGCAGTTCGAGGACACTTGGGGATTCACCCCTCCACTTT; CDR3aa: CASSSRTLGDSPLHF
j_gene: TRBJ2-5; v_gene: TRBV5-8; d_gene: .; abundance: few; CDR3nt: TGTGCCAGCAGCTTGCTGGAGAAAGAGACCCAGTACTTC; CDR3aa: CASSLLEKETQYF
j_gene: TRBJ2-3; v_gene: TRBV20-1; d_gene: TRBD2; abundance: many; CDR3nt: TGCAGTGCTAGACCGACCCCCCGGGCGGGAGGAATCACAGATACGCAGTATTTT; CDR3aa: CSARPTPRAGGITDTQYF
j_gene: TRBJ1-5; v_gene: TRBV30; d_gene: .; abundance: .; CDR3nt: TGTGCCTGGAGTGAGGATACCAATCAGCCCCAGCATTTT; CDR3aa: CAWSEDTNQPQHF
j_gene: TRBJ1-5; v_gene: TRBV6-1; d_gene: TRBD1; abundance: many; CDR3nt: TGTGCCAGCAGCCAAACAGGGGGGACTCAGCCCCAGCATTTT; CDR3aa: CASSQTGGTQPQHF
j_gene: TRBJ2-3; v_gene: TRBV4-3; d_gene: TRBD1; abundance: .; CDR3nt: TGCGCCAGCAGCCAAGAGCTGACAGGGGGATTCACAGATACGCAGTATTTT; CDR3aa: CASSQELTGGFTDTQYF
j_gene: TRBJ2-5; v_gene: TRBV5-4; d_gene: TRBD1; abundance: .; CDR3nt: TGTGCCAGCAGCCCCGGACAGGGGAAAGGGACCCAGTACTTC; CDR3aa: CASSPGQGKGTQYF
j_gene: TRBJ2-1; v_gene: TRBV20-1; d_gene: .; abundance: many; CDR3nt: TGCAGTGCCCAGTCCGCGGGAAACTACAATGAGCAGTTCTTC; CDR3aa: CSAQSAGNYNEQFF
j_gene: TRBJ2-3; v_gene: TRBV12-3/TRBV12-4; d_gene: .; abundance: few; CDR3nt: TGTGCCAGCAGTCCGGGACTTACCTACACAGATACGCAGTATTTT; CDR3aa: CASSPGLTYTDTQYF
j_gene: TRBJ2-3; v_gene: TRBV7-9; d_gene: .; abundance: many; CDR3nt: TGTGCCAGCAGCTTAGGTATCCATACGCAGTATTTT; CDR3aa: CASSLGIHTQYF
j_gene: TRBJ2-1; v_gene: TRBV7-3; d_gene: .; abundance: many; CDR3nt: TGTGCCAGCAGCTTATCAAGTCCACTTAATCAAAATGAGCAGTTCTTC; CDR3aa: CASSLSSPLNQNEQFF
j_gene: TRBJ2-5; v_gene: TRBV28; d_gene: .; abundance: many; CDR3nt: TGTGCCAGCAGTTTACAGGGGTATCAAGAGACCCAGTACTTC; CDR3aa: CASSLQGYQETQYF
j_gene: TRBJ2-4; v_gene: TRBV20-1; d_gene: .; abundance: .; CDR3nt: TGCAGTGCTAGCCCGCCAGGGACCCAACCCCTTCAGTACTTC; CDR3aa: CSASPPGTQPLQYF
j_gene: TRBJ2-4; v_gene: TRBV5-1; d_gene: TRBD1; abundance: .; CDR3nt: TGCGCCAGCCGCTTCGCTGGGGAACGACAGGGTGCAATTCAGTACTTC; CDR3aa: CASRFAGERQGAIQYF
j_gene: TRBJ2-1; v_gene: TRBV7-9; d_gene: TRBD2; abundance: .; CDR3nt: TGTGCCAGCGGCACGTTCAAACTAGCGGGAGAAGTCAATGAGCAGTTCTTC; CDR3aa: CASGTFKLAGEVNEQFF
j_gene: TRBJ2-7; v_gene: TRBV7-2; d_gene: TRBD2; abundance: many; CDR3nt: TGTGCCAGCAGCTCGCGACTAGCGGGGGATTACGAGCAGTACTTC; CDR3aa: CASSSRLAGDYEQYF
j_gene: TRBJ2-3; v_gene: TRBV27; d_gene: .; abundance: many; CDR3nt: TGTGCCAGCAGTTCCATTTCGTCAGATACGCAGTATTTT; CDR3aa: CASSSISSDTQYF
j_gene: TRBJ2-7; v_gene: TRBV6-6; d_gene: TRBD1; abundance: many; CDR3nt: TGTGCCAGCAGTTACTCGACAGGGGGCTACGAGCAGTACTTC; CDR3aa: CASSYSTGGYEQYF
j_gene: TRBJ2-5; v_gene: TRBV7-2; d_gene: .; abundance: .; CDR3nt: TGTGCCAGCCGCTTAGGAGGGGATGGAGAGACCCAGTACTTC; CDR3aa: CASRLGGDGETQYF
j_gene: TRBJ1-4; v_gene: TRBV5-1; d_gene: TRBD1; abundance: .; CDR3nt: TGCGCCAGCAGCTCCCAGGGACAGGGGGAGGAAAAACTGTTTTTT; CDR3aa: CASSSQGQGEEKLFF
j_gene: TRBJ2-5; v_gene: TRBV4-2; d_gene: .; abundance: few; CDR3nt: TGTGCCAGCAGCCAAAAGTTGTCGGGGCAAGAGACCCAGTACTTC; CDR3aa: CASSQKLSGQETQYF
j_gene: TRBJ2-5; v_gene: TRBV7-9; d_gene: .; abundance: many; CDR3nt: TGTGCCAGCAGCTTAGGCGGGGGCAGTCAAGAGACCCAGTACTTC; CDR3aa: CASSLGGGSQETQYF
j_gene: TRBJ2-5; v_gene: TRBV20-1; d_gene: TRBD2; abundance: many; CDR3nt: TGCAGTGCTAGAGTAGGACTAGCGGGAGAGACCCAGTACTTC; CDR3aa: CSARVGLAGETQYF
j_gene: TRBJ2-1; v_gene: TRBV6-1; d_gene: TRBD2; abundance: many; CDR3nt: TGTGCCAGCAGCCGACTAGCGGGAGATCAAGGGTTCTTC; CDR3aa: CASSRLAGDQGFF
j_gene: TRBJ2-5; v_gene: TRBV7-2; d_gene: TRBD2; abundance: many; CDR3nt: TGTGCCAGCAGCTTAGCTAGCGGGAGAGAGACCCAGTACTTC; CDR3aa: CASSLASGRETQYF
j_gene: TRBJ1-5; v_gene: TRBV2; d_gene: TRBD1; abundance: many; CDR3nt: TGTGCCAGCAGGAGGGGGCTGGAGAGCAATCAGCCCCAGCATTTT; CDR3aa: CASRRGLESNQPQHF
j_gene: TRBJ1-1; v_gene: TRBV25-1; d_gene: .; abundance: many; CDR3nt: TGTGCCAGCAGTGAATATAGAAGGACAGATGAAGCTTTCTTT; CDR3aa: CASSEYRRTDEAFF
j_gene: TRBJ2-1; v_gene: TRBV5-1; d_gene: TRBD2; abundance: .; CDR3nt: TGCGCCAGCAGCCCGACTAGCGGGAGGGGGTACAATGAGCAGTTCTTC; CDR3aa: CASSPTSGRGYNEQFF
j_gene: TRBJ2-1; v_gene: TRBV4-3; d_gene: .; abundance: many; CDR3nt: TGCGCCAGCAGCCAAGAAGGGGCCGCCCTCTACAATGAGCAGTTCTTC; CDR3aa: CASSQEGAALYNEQFF
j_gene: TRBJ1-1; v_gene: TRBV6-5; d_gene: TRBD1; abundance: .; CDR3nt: TGTGCCAGAAGTGGTACCGGGACAGTAAACACTGAAGCTTTCTTT; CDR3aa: CARSGTGTVNTEAFF
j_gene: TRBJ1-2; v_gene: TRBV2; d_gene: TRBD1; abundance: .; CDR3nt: TGTGCCAGCAGTGAAGCGGGGGGACAGGCGCGTAGGAACACCTTC; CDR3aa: CASSEAGGQARRNTF
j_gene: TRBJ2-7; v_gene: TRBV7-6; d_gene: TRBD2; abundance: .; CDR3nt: TGTGCCAGCAGCTCGCTAACTAGCGGGAGGCGCTACGAGCAGTACTTC; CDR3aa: CASSSLTSGRRYEQYF
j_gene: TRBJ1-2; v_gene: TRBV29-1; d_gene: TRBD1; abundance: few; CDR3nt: TGCAGCGGCAGGTTACAGGGGAGAGGAGGCTACACCTTC; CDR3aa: CSGRLQGRGGYTF
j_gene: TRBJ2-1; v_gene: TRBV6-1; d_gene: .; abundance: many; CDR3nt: TGTGCCACCCGTTTGGGCTCTTACAATGAGCAGTTCTTC; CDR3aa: CATRLGSYNEQFF
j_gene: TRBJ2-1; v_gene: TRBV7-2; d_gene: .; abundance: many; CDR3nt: TGTGCCAGCAGCTTCGGCAGGGTAAACGGTGAGCAGTTCTTC; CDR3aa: CASSFGRVNGEQFF
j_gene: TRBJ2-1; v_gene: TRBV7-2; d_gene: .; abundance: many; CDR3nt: TGTGCCAGCAGCTTATCCCGGGGCACCGAGCAGTTCTTC; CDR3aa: CASSLSRGTEQFF
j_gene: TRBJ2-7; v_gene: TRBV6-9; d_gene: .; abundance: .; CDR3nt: TGTGCCAGCAGTTTCTCGGGAAGCGGCAACGAGCAGTACTTC; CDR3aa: CASSFSGSGNEQYF
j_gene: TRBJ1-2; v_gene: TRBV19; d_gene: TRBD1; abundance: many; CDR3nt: TGTGCCAGTAGTGGGACAGGGTATGGCTACACCTTC; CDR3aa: CASSGTGYGYTF
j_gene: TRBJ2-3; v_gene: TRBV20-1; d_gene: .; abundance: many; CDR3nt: TGCAGTGCTAGAGATCGGGGATTGAACACAGATACGCAGTATTTT; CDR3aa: CSARDRGLNTDTQYF
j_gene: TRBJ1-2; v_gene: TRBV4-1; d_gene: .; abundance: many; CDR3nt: TGCGCCAGCAGCCAGATACCCAGACGTCCTAACTATGGCTACACCTTC; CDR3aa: CASSQIPRRPNYGYTF
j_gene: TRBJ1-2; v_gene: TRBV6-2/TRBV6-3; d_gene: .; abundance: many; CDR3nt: TGTGCCAGCAGTTTCTCGTGGGGCGTGGATGGCTACACCTTC; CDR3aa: CASSFSWGVDGYTF
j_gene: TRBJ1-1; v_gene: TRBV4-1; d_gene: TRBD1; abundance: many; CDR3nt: TGCGCCAGCAGCCAGAGAGACGGACAGGCTTTGAACACTGAAGCTTTCTTT; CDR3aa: CASSQRDGQALNTEAFF
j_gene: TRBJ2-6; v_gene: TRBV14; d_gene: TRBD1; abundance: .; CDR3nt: TGTGCCAGCAGTCGGGACAGCTCTGGGGCCAACGTCCTGACTTTC; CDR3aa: CASSRDSSGANVLTF
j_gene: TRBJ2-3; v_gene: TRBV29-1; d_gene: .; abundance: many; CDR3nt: TGCAGCGTTTGCCTAGCTGTCTCAGATACGCAGTATTTT; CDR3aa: CSVCLAVSDTQYF
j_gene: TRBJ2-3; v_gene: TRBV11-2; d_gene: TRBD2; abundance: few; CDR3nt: TGTGCCAGCAGCACTAGAAGCGGGAGGGCCAGGAGTAACACAGATACGCAGTATTTT; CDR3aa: CASSTRSGRARSNTDTQYF
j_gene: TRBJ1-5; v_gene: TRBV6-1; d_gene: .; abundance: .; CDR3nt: TGTGCCAGCAGTAAGCCCACGGGAAATCAGCCCCAGCATTTT; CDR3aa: CASSKPTGNQPQHF
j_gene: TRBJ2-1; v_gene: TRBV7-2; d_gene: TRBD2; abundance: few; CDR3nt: TGTGCCAGCAAAGTACTAGCGGGAAGATACAATGAGCAGTTCTTC; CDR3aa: CASKVLAGRYNEQFF
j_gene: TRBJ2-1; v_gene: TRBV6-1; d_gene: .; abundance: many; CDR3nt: TGTGCCAGCAGTGACCTGGGCGGGCCCCCATACAATGAGCAGTTCTTC; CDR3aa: CASSDLGGPPYNEQFF
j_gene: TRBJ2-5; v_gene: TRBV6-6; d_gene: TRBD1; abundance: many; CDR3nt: TGTGCCAGCAGTTACTCTCCGACAGGGCTCCAAGAGACCCAGTACTTC; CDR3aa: CASSYSPTGLQETQYF
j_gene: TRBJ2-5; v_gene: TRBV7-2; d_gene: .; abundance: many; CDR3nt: TGTGCCAGCAGCCTTGGACTACAACAAGAGACCCAGTACTTC; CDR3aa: CASSLGLQQETQYF
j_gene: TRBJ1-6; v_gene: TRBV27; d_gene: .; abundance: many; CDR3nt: TGTGCCAGCAGTTTTCGACAGGCAACAAATTCACCCCTCCACTTT; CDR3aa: CASSFRQATNSPLHF
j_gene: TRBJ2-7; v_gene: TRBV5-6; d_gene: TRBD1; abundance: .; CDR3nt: TGTGCCAGCAGATCGACAGGGGGAAGGGTCGAGCAGTACTTC; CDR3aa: CASRSTGGRVEQYF
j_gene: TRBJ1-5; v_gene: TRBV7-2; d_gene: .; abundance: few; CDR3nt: TGTGCCAGCAGCTTAGAGGGGGGGGTAGTTCAGCCCCAGCATTTT; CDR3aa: CASSLEGGVVQPQHF
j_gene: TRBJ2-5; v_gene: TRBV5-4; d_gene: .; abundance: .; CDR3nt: TGTGCCAGCAGCTTGTCCTACCTCCAAGAGACCCAGTACTTC; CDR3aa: CASSLSYLQETQYF
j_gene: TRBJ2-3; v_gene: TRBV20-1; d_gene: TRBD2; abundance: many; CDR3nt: TGCAGTGCTAGAGATAGCGGGAGGGCCTACACAGATACGCAGTATTTT; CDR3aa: CSARDSGRAYTDTQYF
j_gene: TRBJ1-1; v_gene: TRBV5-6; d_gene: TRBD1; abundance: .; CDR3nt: TGTGCCAGCAGCGGGGGACAGGGAAGGACTGAAGCTTTCTTT; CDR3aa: CASSGGQGRTEAFF
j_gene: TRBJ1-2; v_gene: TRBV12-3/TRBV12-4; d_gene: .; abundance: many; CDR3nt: TGTGCCAGCAGTTGGCGCAGATACACCTATGGCTACACCTTC; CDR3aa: CASSWRRYTYGYTF